What follows are 8 T cell receptor beta chains derived from one specimen sequenced in a study of post-analysis software for immune sequencing data. Notes on the study in general: TRBV5-6, TRBV5-1 and TRBV20-1 belonged to a set of a handful of TRBV segments that were more frequent in patients than controls.

Every TCR beta cDNA library bore unique molecular identifiers. From the PCR reads, TCRdb called clonotypes with MiXCR, one entry per CDR3 protein. The repertoire holds about 210,000 distinct CDR3 sequences, with 25% to 30% as singletons. Their antigen targets remain unknown. Sequencing was carried out using blood. The origin of the receptors is a girl between 2 and 17 years old with multiple sclerosis.

J is TRBJ1-3 and V is TRBV14; no clear D. The CDR3 runs 14 residues. Looked up from germline, CDR1 is SGHDN and CDR2 is FVKESK. The germline V and J ends were trimmed by 5 bases and 4 bases, with 12 bases remaining between them. In nucleotides, the CDR3 is TGTGCCAGCAGCGTGTGGGCGTACGGAAACACCATATATTTT. Residues: CASSVWAYGNTIYF.

Worth noting for this clonotype: A read error may produce the germline difference seen at one junction end. The chain is built from TRBV6-1 and TRBJ2-2; D is perhaps TRBD2 (5 bases). CDR1 and CDR2 from the germline V gene are MNHNS and SASEGT. This CDR3 comprises 14 residues. CDR3 amino acids: CASRTLPNTRELFF. In DNA form, the CDR3 reads TGTGCCAGCCGGACTTTGCCGAACACCAGGGAGCTGTTTTTT.

J is TRBJ1-5 and V is TRBV6-4, with a weak D call TRBD1 (6 bases). The CDR3 covers 15 residues. Trimming stripped 1 base from V and 1 base from J, with 8 bases between. Per the germline V gene, CDR1 is MRHNA and CDR2 is SNTAGT. The CDR3 DNA sequence: TGTGCCAGCAGTGACTGGGGGGCAAGCAATCAGCCCCAGCATTTT. Its protein is CASSDWGASNQPQHF.

Only a few counts were recorded for this clonotype. The chain links TRBV6-5 to TRBJ2-3, with 9 nucleotides matching TRBD2. V lost 4 bases and J lost 1; bases outside the gene matches: 12. Germline loops: CDR1 MNHEY, CDR2 SVGAGI. The CDR3 has 18 residues. The CDR3 here is CASSSPLGLAGRTDTQYF. The CDR3 DNA reads TGTGCCAGCAGTTCCCCACTCGGTCTAGCGGGGCGCACAGATACGCAGTATTTT.

This clonotype was observed at least ten times. V is TRBV6-2 or TRBV6-3 and J is TRBJ2-3; 12 nucleotides match TRBD2. The CDR3 extends over 13 amino acids. Germline loops: CDR1 MNHEY, CDR2 SVGEGT. Unmatched junction bases numbered 3, after V lost 8 bases and J lost 6 bases. The DNA of the CDR3 is TGTGCCAGCCGGACTAGCGGGACGGATACGCAGTATTTT. Amino acids: CASRTSGTDTQYF.

The count of this clonotype is one. One end of the junction fails to match germline, which may point to a read error. The chain is built from TRBV13 and TRBJ2-7, with D possibly being TRBD2 (5 bases). CDR3 length equals 13 residues. Germline V gene lookup returns CDR1 PRHDT and CDR2 FYEKMQ (reference sequence). The CDR3 sequence is CASSLGATYGQYF. The DNA of the CDR3 is TGTGCCAGCAGCTTGGGAGCAACCTACGGGCAGTACTTC.

In its sample, this clonotype was seen a few times. The chain recombines TRBV28 with TRBJ2-3; D not resolved. Germline CDR1 reads MDHEN; CDR2 reads SYDVKM. This CDR3 contains 15 residues. V was trimmed by 3 bases and J by 2 bases, leaving 12 bases between them. The chain's CDR3 is CASSFGYLDTDTQYF. CDR3 nucleotides: TGTGCCAGCAGTTTCGGGTACTTAGACACAGATACGCAGTATTTT.

Many counts were recorded for this clonotype. This chain links TRBV10-3 with TRBJ2-7; 7 positions match TRBD1. This CDR3 has 12 amino acids. Per germline, CDR1 ENHRY and CDR2 SYGVKD. Trimming at V came to 9 bases and at J to 3 bases, leaving 5 bases not matched to a gene. CDR3 loop: CAISRDSYEQYF. The CDR3 coding sequence is TGTGCCATAAGCCGGGACAGCTACGAGCAGTACTTC.